This T cell receptor beta chain was found in a study of blood T cell repertoires in COVID-19. TCRdb's table, derived via immunoSEQ multiplex PCR, lists solely in-frame clones and lacks some. The repertoire holds 250,000 to 300,000 clones, approximately 82% seen once, with 4.6% in the top ten. Trimming took 0 bases from V and 2 from J; bases not matched to a gene: 3. Germline loops: CDR1 LGHNA, CDR2 YNFKEQ. The CDR3 is 16 amino acids. Sequencing input: peripheral blood. The source is a man aged 55 to 70 who had recovered from COVID-19. The chain recombines TRBV4-2 with TRBJ2-1, with 8 positions matching TRBD2. DNA for the CDR3: TGTGCCAGCAGCCAAGATCTAGCGGGCCCCTACAATGAGCAGTTCTTC. As protein: CASSQDLAGPYNEQFF.